What follows are 14 T cell receptor beta chains derived from one specimen sequenced in a study of somatic mutations in cytotoxic T cells in rheumatoid arthritis. Libraries were prepared by immunoSEQ multiplex PCR; TCRdb keeps only in-frame clonotypes and omits some of them. Here the sample spans 190 or so clones, approximately 90% being singletons. Sequencing was performed on CD4+ T cells sorted from synovial fluid. These receptors were taken from a woman between 18 and 30 years old with rheumatoid arthritis.

The CDR3: CASSFSISLAYEQYF. The CDR3 DNA follows: TGTGCCAGCAGCTTCAGTATATCCCTGGCCTACGAGCAGTACTTC. The rearrangement joins TRBV7-2 to TRBJ2-7, with D hard to call. The CDR3 covers 15 residues. Between the trimmed V and J ends, which lost 3 bases and 2 bases, there was a span of 14 bases. Germline V gene lookup returns CDR1 SGHTA and CDR2 FQGNSA.

This clone was detected only once. This rearrangement joins TRBV7-2 to TRBJ2-1; D is uncertain. The germline V gene encodes CDR1 SGHTA and CDR2 FQGNSA. The CDR3 is made up of 14 amino acids. V lost 1 base to trimming and J lost 8 bases, with 12 bases between them. The chain's CDR3 is CASSLDPVRDEQFF. The CDR3 DNA reads TGTGCCAGCAGCTTAGACCCCGTTCGGGATGAGCAGTTCTTC.

V is TRBV5-1 and J is TRBJ2-5; tentatively, D is TRBD2 (5 bases). The CDR3 has 15 amino acids. The V and J ends lost 4 bases and 2 bases respectively, with 15 bases between them. Germline V gene sequence: CDR1 SGHRS, CDR2 YFSETQ. The CDR3 region is CASSETPGIQETQYF. In DNA form, the CDR3 reads TGCGCCAGCAGCGAAACCCCGGGAATACAAGAGACCCAGTACTTC.

CDR3 protein: CASSRTAGQKFF. CDR3 bases: TGCGCCAGCAGCAGAACAGCGGGACAAAAGTTCTTC. The chain combines TRBV4-3 with TRBJ2-1; a weak D match, TRBD2 (7 bases). Germline V gene data show CDR1 as LGHNA and CDR2 as YSLEER. Deletions cut 5 bases from V and 14 bases from J, with 16 bases between. This CDR3 contains 12 residues.

The chain is built from TRBV4-3 and TRBJ2-4; 10 positions match TRBD1. The V segment lost 1 base and the J segment 7 bases; nucleotides outside the gene matches: 1. Per germline, CDR1 LGHNA and CDR2 YSLEER. CDR3 length equals 14 residues. The CDR3 region has the DNA TGCGCCAGCAGCCAAGTGGGACAGGGGAACATTCAGTACTTC. Translation gives CASSQVGQGNIQYF.

This chain links TRBV4-3 with TRBJ2-3, with 8 bases matching TRBD2. This CDR3 is built from 19 residues. The ends lost 2 bases at V and 5 bases at J; junction bases unmatched: 18. CDR1 is LGHNA, CDR2 YSLEER, per germline. The CDR3 nucleotides read TGCGCCAGCAGCCAATCCCCGGGACTAGGGCAGGGGAAAGTAGATACGCAGTATTTT. As protein: CASSQSPGLGQGKVDTQYF.

The J gene is TRBJ2-6, the V gene TRBV7-3; the match to TRBD1 covers 8 bases. The CDR3 has 15 residues. Germline CDR1 is SGHTA and CDR2 is FQGTGA. Unmatched junction bases numbered 4, after V lost 7 bases and J lost 2 bases. The CDR3 region is CASTPGGAGANVLTF. The DNA of the CDR3 is TGTGCCAGCACCCCAGGGGGCGCTGGGGCCAACGTCCTGACTTTC. The entire variable domain, with the rest obtained from reference TRBV7-3 and TRBJ2-6, is as follows: GAGVSQTPSNKVTEKGKYVELRCDPISGHTALYWYRQSLGQGPEFLIYFQGTGAADDSGLPNDRFFAVRPEGSVSTLKIQRTERGDSAVYLCASTPGGAGANVLTFGAGSRLTVL.

This clone was counted once. This chain joins TRBV15 and TRBJ2-4; 10 bases agree with TRBD1. Germline values: CDR1 LNHNV, CDR2 YYDKDF (reference sequence). CDR3 length equals 15 residues. V was clipped by 3 bases and J by 6 bases; unmatched bases: 5. CDR3 sequence (DNA): TGTGCCACCAGCAGGATGACAGGGGGCGCAAACATTCAGTACTTC. Residues: CATSRMTGGANIQYF.

A few counts support this clone. This sequence joins TRBV6-5 and TRBJ2-2; 10 positions agree with TRBD1. The CDR3 totals 14 residues. Germline V gene data show CDR1 as MNHEY and CDR2 as SVGAGI. Trimming cost V 7 bases and J 5 bases; bases outside gene matches: 4. CDR3 coding DNA: TGTGCCAGCACGTCGGGACAGGGGACCGGGGAGCTGTTTTTT. Encoded protein: CASTSGQGTGELFF.

The gene calls are TRBV27 and TRBJ2-3; the match to TRBD2 covers 11 bases. V lost 5 bases and J lost 5; bases outside the gene matches: 15. The CDR3 runs 18 residues. Germline CDR1 is MNHEY and CDR2 is SMNVEV (reference sequence). CDR3 nucleotides: TGTGCCAGCAGTCTGGGACTAGCGGACCTTCTCACGGGAGATACGCAGTATTTT. This translates into CASSLGLADLLTGDTQYF.

The sample holds one count of this clone. The chain has TRBV19 and TRBJ1-2; D is undetermined. Germline V gene lookup returns CDR1 LNHDA and CDR2 SQIVND (reference sequence). This CDR3 contains 16 residues. V lost 1 base and J lost 4, with 16 bases in between. The CDR3 sequence is CASSIGWASASYGYTF. CDR3 sequence (DNA): TGTGCCAGTAGTATAGGGTGGGCCTCAGCCTCCTATGGCTACACCTTC.

This chain joins TRBV4-1 and TRBJ1-6; TRBD1 agrees at 7 bases. The length of the CDR3 is 15 residues. With 3 bases clipped from V and 6 bases from J, the junction kept 5 bases outside the gene matches. Per the germline V gene, CDR1 is MGHRA and CDR2 is YSYEKL. Written as DNA, the CDR3 is TGCGCCAGCAGCCACACAGGGGCAGGTAATTCACCCCTCCACTTT. It specifies CASSHTGAGNSPLHF.

This clone was seen once. CDR3 loop: CASSVGVSNIQYF. The CDR3 nucleotides are TGTGCCAGCAGCGTCGGAGTTTCAAACATTCAGTACTTC. The chain recombines TRBV9 with TRBJ2-4; D is unclear. Trimming cost V 2 bases and J 6 bases, with 9 bases left between them. Per the germline V gene, CDR1 is SGDLS and CDR2 is YYNGEE. The CDR3 is made up of 13 amino acids.

The chain joins TRBV5-1 to TRBJ2-5, with 8 nucleotides matching TRBD1. Unmatched junction bases numbered 4, after V lost 4 bases and J lost 5 bases. This CDR3 has 13 residues. Germline V gives CDR1 SGHRS, CDR2 YFSETQ. DNA of the CDR3: TGCGCCAGCAGCGGCAGGGGGCTTGAGACCCAGTACTTC. Translation: CASSGRGLETQYF.